Listed below are T cell receptor beta chains from one sample, sequenced in a study of human T cells and chemical hapten exposure. TCRdb analysed the RACE reads with MiXCR anew, one entry per CDR3 protein. Of about 80,000 distinct CDR3 sequences in the sample, 12% to 15% are singletons; the top ten hold more than 3.5%. The sequenced sample was whole blood, obtained in connection with sensitization to the hapten diphenylcyclopropenone (DPC). The receptors shown here come from a woman aged 45-65 years with alopecia areata. Some clones in this sample may be carry-over from other donors' samples. Each CDR3 is given with its conserved first and last residue. D genes are given only for firm matches. Expanded clones get a size class; other rows say once, few or many, or leave the size out.

TRBV7-9	TRBJ2-7	once	NA	CASSFWSDEQYF	TGTGCCAGCAGCTTTTGGTCCGACGAGCAGTACTTC
TRBV6-4	TRBJ2-1	few	NA	CASSDSFIKRAGPGEQFF	TGTGCCAGCAGTGACTCCTTCATAAAGCGGGCCGGGCCGGGTGAGCAGTTCTTC
TRBV28	TRBJ2-7	NA	NA	CASSFWSIAEQYF	TGTGCCAGCAGTTTTTGGTCGATCGCCGAGCAGTACTTC
TRBV29-1	TRBJ1-2	many	NA	CSVAYDYGYTF	TGCAGCGTCGCGTACGACTATGGCTACACCTTC
TRBV6-5	TRBJ2-1	few	TRBD2	CASSYSAVSGRAYNEQFF	TGTGCCAGCAGTTACTCCGCGGTTAGCGGGAGGGCCTACAATGAGCAGTTCTTC
TRBV18	TRBJ1-1	NA	NA	CASSPFEGGGRTEAFF	TGTGCCAGCTCACCTTTCGAAGGCGGGGGGAGGACTGAAGCTTTCTTT
TRBV20-1	TRBJ2-7	NA	NA	CSASLGERKAYEQYF	TGCAGTGCTAGTTTAGGTGAAAGAAAGGCCTACGAGCAGTACTTC
TRBV7-6	TRBJ1-1	few	NA	CASSSSRGNTEAFF	TGTGCCAGCAGCTCTAGCAGGGGTAACACTGAAGCTTTCTTT
TRBV7-6	TRBJ2-7	few	NA	CASSLANAGSYEQYF	TGTGCCAGCAGCTTAGCTAACGCGGGGTCCTACGAGCAGTACTTC
TRBV7-6	TRBJ2-2	few	NA	CASSLVQGEAAGELFF	TGTGCCAGCAGCTTAGTACAGGGAGAAGCGGCCGGGGAGCTGTTTTTT
TRBV18	TRBJ2-2	NA	NA	CASSLQDTGELFF	TGTGCCAGCTCACTGCAGGACACCGGGGAGCTGTTTTTT
TRBV7-2	TRBJ2-7	NA	NA	CASSLPGPGSYEQYF	TGTGCCAGCAGCTTACCGGGGCCCGGCTCCTACGAGCAGTACTTC
TRBV6-6	TRBJ2-1	many	TRBD1	CASSYSRSTGTGYNEQFF	TGTGCCAGCAGTTACTCGCGGTCCACCGGGACAGGGTACAATGAGCAGTTCTTC
TRBV29-1	TRBJ2-1	NA	TRBD1	CSVRWDRQGFSSYNEQFF	TGCAGCGTGAGATGGGACAGACAAGGTTTCAGCTCCTACAATGAGCAGTTCTTC
TRBV7-9	TRBJ1-2	NA	NA	CASSTPNVGYGYTF	TGTGCCAGCAGCACTCCCAATGTCGGATATGGCTACACCTTC
TRBV7-6	TRBJ2-1	few	TRBD2	CASSLPSGNPYNEQFF	TGTGCCAGCAGCTTACCTAGCGGGAACCCCTACAATGAGCAGTTCTTC
TRBV20-1	TRBJ1-1	NA	NA	CSAFSSFEAFF	TGCAGCGCTTTCAGCAGCTTTGAAGCTTTCTTT
TRBV11-3	TRBJ2-1	NA	TRBD1	CASSSGQGSYNEQFF	TGTGCCAGCAGCTCCGGACAGGGGTCCTACAATGAGCAGTTCTTC
TRBV29-1	TRBJ1-6	few	TRBD1	CSAEEQGHLHF	TGCAGCGCCGAGGAACAGGGGCACCTCCACTTT
TRBV4-1	TRBJ2-3	many	TRBD2	CASSQVGLVGDTQYF	TGCGCCAGCAGCCAAGTAGGACTAGTGGGGGATACGCAGTATTTT
TRBV5-1	TRBJ1-1	many	TRBD1	CASSFEAGGRTEAFF	TGCGCCAGCAGCTTCGAGGCAGGGGGTCGTACTGAAGCTTTCTTT
TRBV7-9	TRBJ2-3	NA	NA	CASSQSGLTYF	TGTGCCAGCAGCCAATCGGGACTTACCTATTTT
TRBV7-6	TRBJ2-3	few	NA	CASSDFRGDTQYF	TGTGCCAGCAGCGATTTCCGAGGAGATACGCAGTATTTT
TRBV3-1	TRBJ2-3	NA	TRBD1	CASSHWTGPATDTQYF	TGTGCCAGCAGCCATTGGACAGGGCCCGCCACAGATACGCAGTATTTT
TRBV5-3	TRBJ2-5	NA	NA	CARSLAPGEEETQYF	TGTGCCAGAAGCTTGGCTCCCGGGGAAGAAGAGACCCAGTACTTC
TRBV3-1	TRBJ2-7	NA	NA	CAGSQGPYEQYF	TGTGCCGGCAGCCAAGGGCCCTACGAGCAGTACTTC
TRBV2	TRBJ2-5	NA	NA	CASTFKETQYF	TGTGCCAGCACTTTTAAAGAGACCCAGTACTTC
TRBV7-9	TRBJ1-6	NA	NA	CASSIRQSGNSPLHF	TGTGCCAGCAGCATCAGACAGAGTGGTAATTCACCCCTCCACTTT
TRBV7-9	TRBJ2-5	NA	TRBD1	CASSLDRGQETQYF	TGTGCCAGCAGCTTAGACAGGGGCCAAGAGACCCAGTACTTC
TRBV27	TRBJ1-5	few	NA	CASSLQRVNQPQHF	TGTGCCAGCAGTTTACAGAGGGTCAATCAGCCCCAGCATTTT
TRBV11-2	TRBJ2-3	NA	NA	CASSLWGRNTDTQYF	TGTGCCAGCAGCTTATGGGGGCGAAACACAGATACGCAGTATTTT
TRBV21-1	TRBJ1-1	NA	NA	CASSKGRTEAFF	TGTGCCAGCAGCAAGGGACGGACTGAAGCTTTCTTT